One sample yielded the 15 T cell receptor beta chains listed below, sequenced in a study of blood T cell repertoires in COVID-19. Measured with immunoSEQ multiplex PCR; TCRdb has only the in-frame clones, and not every one. Of fewer than 250,000 clones in the sample, 86% were seen once. Sequenced: PBMCs or T cells enriched from blood (not recorded which). Every receptor here comes from a woman in her fifties or sixties who had recovered from COVID-19.

The genes are TRBV11-3 and TRBJ2-2, with 8 bases matching TRBD2. The germline gives CDR1 SGHNT, CDR2 YENEEA. The CDR3 spans 15 residues. V lost 5 bases to trimming and J lost 3 bases; unmatched junction nucleotides: 5. CDR3 sequence: CASSTPGRDTGELFF. CDR3 nucleotides: TGTGCCAGCAGCACCCCCGGGAGGGACACCGGGGAGCTGTTTTTT.

The chain has TRBV15 and TRBJ1-5; 7 positions match TRBD1. In germline, CDR1 is LNHNV, CDR2 YYDKDF (reference sequence). V was pared by 4 bases and J by 4 bases, with 10 bases of the junction left unmatched. CDR3 size: 16 residues. CDR3 sequence reads: CATSTRQATGNQPQHF. The CDR3 DNA sequence: TGTGCCACCAGCACCCGACAAGCGACAGGGAATCAGCCCCAGCATTTT.

The rearrangement uses TRBV4-3 and TRBJ1-2; possibly TRBD1 for D (6 bases). This CDR3 region has 15 residues. Germline-derived CDR1 and CDR2 are LGHNA and YSLEER. V was shortened by 1 base and J by 2 bases, with 11 bases between the two germline ends. The CDR3, as DNA: TGCGCCAGCAGCCAAGTTTCAGGGGTGAACTATGGCTACACCTTC. Translating it yields CASSQVSGVNYGYTF.

The V and J genes are TRBV4-1 and TRBJ2-2, with 8 bases identical to TRBD1. The CDR3 is 16 residues long. Germline values: CDR1 MGHRA, CDR2 YSYEKL. V was pared by 0 bases and J by 7 bases, with 7 bases of the junction left unmatched. CDR3: CASSQEDRVGGGELFF. The CDR3 DNA is TGCGCCAGCAGCCAAGAGGACAGGGTGGGCGGCGGGGAGCTGTTTTTT.

The gene calls are TRBV4-1 and TRBJ2-7, with 8 nucleotides matching TRBD1. CDR1 is MGHRA and CDR2 is YSYEKL in the germline V gene. This CDR3 contains 14 residues. V trimming: 1 base; J trimming: 5 bases; junction bases outside the gene matches: 4. CDR3 nucleotide sequence: TGCGCCAGCAGCCAAGGACAGGGGTTCGACGAGCAGTACTTC. Protein product: CASSQGQGFDEQYF.

This clone was counted between two and nine times. J is TRBJ1-5 and V is TRBV5-1; TRBD1 matches 7 bases. The CDR3 is made up of 15 amino acids. The ends lost 1 base at V and 2 bases at J; junction bases unmatched: 3. Germline assignment: CDR1 SGHRS and CDR2 YFSETQ. The CDR3 bases are TGCGCCAGCAGCTTGAACACAGGGGGCAATCAGCCCCAGCATTTT. This translates into CASSLNTGGNQPQHF.

The CDR3 DNA reads TGTGCCGCTTCAGAAGATAGCAATCAGCCCCAGCATTTT. Protein sequence: CAASEDSNQPQHF. The gene calls are TRBV10-3 and TRBJ1-5; D is unresolved. Germline CDR1 is ENHRY and CDR2 is SYGVKD. V lost 11 bases and J 0 bases, leaving 11 bases between the germline ends. This CDR3 contains 13 residues.

V is TRBV19 and J is TRBJ1-2; 9 bases are a match to TRBD1. Germline V lookup: CDR1 LNHDA, CDR2 SQIVND (reference sequence). V lost 6 bases to trimming and J lost 4 bases; unmatched junction nucleotides: 9. The CDR3 is 15 residues long. CDR3 sequence: CASSPQGAWVYGYTF. The CDR3 DNA reads TGTGCCAGTAGCCCACAGGGGGCTTGGGTCTATGGCTACACCTTC.

This clone has just a few counts. The J gene is TRBJ1-4, the V gene TRBV5-4, with a possible D match to TRBD1 (5 bases). Germline CDR1 is SGHNT and CDR2 is YYREEE (reference sequence). V was pared by 4 bases and J by 7 bases, with 14 bases between. The CDR3 is 14 residues long. CDR3 loop: CASSRADKGEKLFF. The CDR3 DNA reads TGTGCCAGCAGCCGGGCGGACAAAGGTGAAAAACTGTTTTTT.

The V and J genes are TRBV4-3 and TRBJ1-1, with D tentatively TRBD1 (6 bases). Trimming took off 1 base at V and 1 base at J, with 10 bases between the two ends. Germline V gene lookup returns CDR1 LGHNA and CDR2 YSLEER. The CDR3 loop spans 15 amino acids. The CDR3 spells CASSQVGGENTEAFF. DNA of the CDR3: TGCGCCAGCAGCCAAGTAGGGGGGGAGAACACTGAAGCTTTCTTT.

This clone was observed once. V gene TRBV30 combines with J gene TRBJ2-3, with 11 bases fitting TRBD2. V lost 5 bases to trimming and J lost 6 bases; unmatched junction nucleotides: 10. Germline CDR1 is GTSNPN and CDR2 is SVGIG (reference sequence). There are 15 residues in the CDR3. The CDR3 reads CAWGVVAGGRDTQYF. The CDR3 DNA sequence: TGTGCCTGGGGGGTGGTAGCGGGAGGGCGTGATACGCAGTATTTT.

The V call is TRBV9, the J call TRBJ2-7; 9 bases align to TRBD1. The V and J ends lost 0 bases and 5 bases, in that order; junction bases with no gene match: 6. The CDR3 runs 15 residues. Germline CDR1 SGDLS, CDR2 YYNGEE. CDR3 loop: CASSVATGGRNEQYF. In DNA form, the CDR3 reads TGTGCCAGCAGCGTAGCGACAGGGGGGCGGAACGAGCAGTACTTC.

J is TRBJ2-2 and V is TRBV6-5; D may be TRBD1 (6 bases). This CDR3 is built from 15 residues. Germline V lookup: CDR1 MNHEY, CDR2 SVGAGI. Between the trimmed V and J ends, which lost 5 bases and 4 bases, there was a span of 14 bases. The CDR3 region has the DNA TGTGCCAGCAGTATTCAACAGGGTAGCACCGGGGAGCTGTTTTTT. Translation gives CASSIQQGSTGELFF.

The V gene is TRBV4-1, the J gene TRBJ1-2; 8 bases are shared with TRBD1. The germline CDR1 and CDR2 sequences are MGHRA and YSYEKL. J gave up 3 bases and V 4 bases, and 4 bases lay outside the gene matches. This CDR3 is built from 14 residues. The CDR3 spells CASSPGTGDYGYTF. The CDR3 coding sequence is TGCGCCAGCAGCCCAGGGACAGGAGACTATGGCTACACCTTC.

This chain connects TRBV7-2 to TRBJ2-1; 11 bases fit TRBD2. Germline V gives CDR1 SGHTA, CDR2 FQGNSA. With 4 bases clipped from V and 13 bases from J, the junction kept 6 bases outside the gene matches. This CDR3 comprises 13 residues. CDR3 DNA sequence: TGTGCCAGCAGCTCCCTCCTAGCGGGGGGCCAGTTCTTC. Amino acid sequence: CASSSLLAGGQFF.